This is a list of T cell receptor beta chains from one sample in a study of shared clonotypes between healthy human individuals. Only in-frame clones appear in the TCRdb table, and some are missing; sequencing was by immunoSEQ multiplex PCR. The data show about 2.5 million clones, about nine tenths seen once. The sample consisted of naive CD4+ T cells from PBMCs. Receptors originate from a man in his late teens or twenties in good health. Some clones in this sample may be carry-over from other donors' samples. Both conserved end residues are part of each CDR3. Each record gives: V gene, clone size, D gene, CDR3 protein. A D gene is named only where the DNA matches it firmly. Clone size is shown for a subset of rows, as once, few, many or a class of expanded clone.

v_call: TRBV7-9
clone_size: .
d_call: .
cdr3_aa: CASSPRDLSTDTQYF

v_call: TRBV5-4
clone_size: .
d_call: .
cdr3_aa: CASSLFSRASYGYTF

v_call: TRBV9
clone_size: .
d_call: .
cdr3_aa: CASSVAPAIVNEQYF

v_call: TRBV2
clone_size: .
d_call: .
cdr3_aa: CASSTGNYGYTF

v_call: TRBV6-5
clone_size: few
d_call: .
cdr3_aa: CASRTDSYTEAFF

v_call: TRBV4-1
clone_size: .
d_call: .
cdr3_aa: CASSQDLGRGGETQYF

v_call: TRBV29-1
clone_size: .
d_call: TRBD1
cdr3_aa: CSVEATGGGYTF

v_call: TRBV6-5
clone_size: .
d_call: TRBD2
cdr3_aa: CASSPGRAAYNEQFF

v_call: TRBV5-6
clone_size: .
d_call: TRBD1
cdr3_aa: CASSLGDRGKPQHF

v_call: TRBV9
clone_size: .
d_call: .
cdr3_aa: CASSVESEWGTAFF

v_call: TRBV11-2
clone_size: once
d_call: TRBD2
cdr3_aa: CASSFTSGSLNEQYF

v_call: TRBV6-5
clone_size: once
d_call: TRBD2
cdr3_aa: CASSYSTSGWAVF

v_call: TRBV5-4
clone_size: .
d_call: .
cdr3_aa: CASSPEGSGHEQYF

v_call: TRBV27
clone_size: .
d_call: .
cdr3_aa: CASSSSRLWVQGMQPQHF

v_call: TRBV28
clone_size: .
d_call: .
cdr3_aa: CASRPAPGSGYEQYF

v_call: TRBV10-3
clone_size: .
d_call: TRBD1
cdr3_aa: CAISKGQEPFEQYF

v_call: TRBV18
clone_size: .
d_call: .
cdr3_aa: CASSPPSVGDTQYF

v_call: TRBV9
clone_size: once
d_call: TRBD1
cdr3_aa: CASSVLGTVGTGELFF

v_call: TRBV4-2
clone_size: .
d_call: .
cdr3_aa: CASSSQSGVPGNTIYF

v_call: TRBV5-1
clone_size: .
d_call: .
cdr3_aa: CASSLAAASYEQYF

v_call: TRBV19
clone_size: .
d_call: TRBD2
cdr3_aa: CASSTQLAGAGEQYF

v_call: TRBV9
clone_size: .
d_call: .
cdr3_aa: CASSVDGRETQYF

v_call: TRBV15
clone_size: .
d_call: .
cdr3_aa: CATSNSRGSNQPQHF

v_call: TRBV6-6
clone_size: .
d_call: .
cdr3_aa: CASSFKGRERNTIYF

v_call: TRBV7-7
clone_size: .
d_call: TRBD2
cdr3_aa: CASSLRAGVGEQFF

v_call: TRBV18
clone_size: .
d_call: .
cdr3_aa: CASSQKIQGKGTDTQYF

v_call: TRBV28
clone_size: .
d_call: .
cdr3_aa: CASRLEESGLFF

v_call: TRBV30
clone_size: .
d_call: .
cdr3_aa: CAIARGQGNTGELFF

v_call: TRBV7-2
clone_size: once
d_call: .
cdr3_aa: CASSAQGAVGEQYF